Below, 29 T cell receptor beta chains from the same sample are listed, as sequenced in a study of blood T cell repertoires in COVID-19. Sequenced by immunoSEQ multiplex PCR; TCRdb stores in-frame clones only, minus some. This table holds 95,000 to 110,000 clones, 84% found once. The specimen was peripheral blood. These receptors came from a human donor in a cohort sampled during active COVID-19.

The gene calls are TRBV28 and TRBJ1-2, with a possible D match to TRBD1 (5 bases). V shed 10 bases and J shed 7 bases, with 22 bases lying between them. The CDR3 is 14 amino acids. Germline V gives CDR1 MDHEN, CDR2 SYDVKM. CDR3 region: CATGTPLGNGGYTF. The CDR3 coding sequence is TGTGCCACTGGGACTCCCCTAGGAAACGGTGGCTACACCTTC.

The chain uses TRBV7-2 and TRBJ2-7, with D tentatively TRBD2 (5 bases). From germline, CDR1 is SGHTA and CDR2 FQGNSA. Trimming removed 1 base from V and 2 bases from J, with 12 bases in between. There are 15 residues in the CDR3. CDR3 loop: CASSLGWTGTYEQYV. DNA for the CDR3: TGTGCCAGCAGCTTAGGGTGGACGGGGACCTACGAGCAGTACGTC.

CDR3 sequence: CASTITGGGNQPQHF. The DNA for the CDR3 is TGTGCCAGTACCATTACGGGAGGGGGTAATCAGCCCCAGCATTTT. V is TRBV19 and J is TRBJ1-5, with D perhaps TRBD1 (6 bases). The CDR3 runs 15 residues. Trimming left V 7 bases short and J 4 bases short, with 17 bases between. Germline values: CDR1 LNHDA, CDR2 SQIVND (reference sequence).

The chain combines TRBV2 with TRBJ2-1; 13 nucleotides align to TRBD2. The CDR3 has 14 residues. Germline V gene sequence: CDR1 SNHLY, CDR2 FYNNEI. In DNA form, the CDR3 reads TGTGCTAGTCGGACTAGCGGGGGCTACAATGAGCAGTTCTTC. Protein sequence: CASRTSGGYNEQFF.

The chain employs TRBV2 and TRBJ2-3; 7 nucleotides align to TRBD1. The CDR3 is 15 amino acids. Germline V CDR1 and CDR2: SNHLY, FYNNEI. With 4 bases clipped from V and 0 bases from J, the junction kept 4 bases outside the gene matches. The CDR3 coding sequence is TGTGCCAGCAGTGTCGAACAGGGGAGCACAGATACGCAGTATTTT. It yields the protein CASSVEQGSTDTQYF.

This clone was seen more than once but under ten times. The CDR3 DNA is TGTGCCAGCAGTTATTCGACAGGGCCGCGCACAGATACGCAGTATTTT. Translated: CASSYSTGPRTDTQYF. The genes are TRBV6-2 or TRBV6-3 and TRBJ2-3, with 7 bases fitting TRBD1. Germline loops: CDR1 MNHEY, CDR2 SVGEGT. V gave up 3 bases and J gave up 1 base; unmatched junction bases: 7. The CDR3 covers 16 residues.

The rearrangement joins TRBV5-5 to TRBJ2-7; 9 bases fit TRBD1. V dropped 0 bases and J dropped 5; count of bases not matched to a gene: 6. Germline loops: CDR1 SGHKS, CDR2 YYEKEE (reference sequence). CDR3 length equals 15 residues. CDR3 DNA: TGTGCCAGCAGCTTGGCCGGGACAGGGAGCCACGAGCAGTACTTC. Protein: CASSLAGTGSHEQYF.

The sample holds a few counts of this clone. The chain is built from TRBV19 and TRBJ1-1, with 10 bases identical to TRBD1. CDR1 LNHDA and CDR2 SQIVND come from the germline V gene (reference sequence). This CDR3 has 15 residues. J lost 0 bases, V lost 3 bases, and 1 base had no gene match. The CDR3 loop reads CASSIGTGVNTEAFF. CDR3 nucleotides: TGTGCCAGTAGTATTGGGACAGGGGTGAACACTGAAGCTTTCTTT. Drawing the rest from reference TRBV19 and TRBJ1-1, the complete variable domain is DGGITQSPKYLFRKEGQNVTLSCEQNLNHDAMYWYRQDPGQGLRLIYYSQIVNDFQKGDIAEGYSVSREKKESFPLTVTSAQKNPTAFYLCASSIGTGVNTEAFFGQGTRLTVV.

The V call is TRBV5-1, the J call TRBJ2-5; TRBD1 matches at 8 bases. Germline trimming cut 0 bases from V and 4 bases from J; bases unmatched to any gene: 11. Per germline, CDR1 SGHRS and CDR2 YFSETQ. This CDR3 contains 17 residues. CDR3 coding DNA: TGCGCCAGCAGCTTGGAGGGGGGCAGGGGGCGTGCAGAGACCCAGTACTTC. Amino acids: CASSLEGGRGRAETQYF.

V gene TRBV5-4 combines with J gene TRBJ1-6; 10 positions agree with TRBD1. The CDR3 runs 15 residues. The V and J ends lost 3 bases and 10 bases, in that order; junction bases with no gene match: 7. Germline-derived CDR1 and CDR2 are SGHNT and YYREEE (reference sequence). CDR3 bases: TGTGCCAGCAGCTCCGGACAGGGGGATATCTCACCCCTCCACTTT. Amino acid sequence: CASSSGQGDISPLHF. Drawing the rest from reference TRBV5-4 and TRBJ1-6, the complete variable domain is ETGVTQSPTHLIKTRGQQVTLRCSSQSGHNTVSWYQQALGQGPQFIFQYYREEENGRGNFPPRFSGLQFPNYSSELNVNALELDDSALYLCASSSGQGDISPLHFGNGTRLTVT.

This rearrangement joins TRBV25-1 to TRBJ2-1; 7 nucleotides line up with TRBD2. Germline V CDR1 and CDR2: MGHDK, SYGVNS. The CDR3 covers 15 residues. With 6 bases clipped from V and 6 bases from J, the junction kept 11 bases outside the gene matches. The CDR3 protein is CASSYERLASNEQFF. The CDR3, as DNA: TGTGCCAGCAGCTACGAAAGACTAGCCTCCAATGAGCAGTTCTTC.

This clone was counted a single time. Other DNA sequences in this specimen translate into the identical CDR3. V is TRBV19 and J is TRBJ1-1; TRBD1 might be the D (5 bases). In germline, CDR1 is LNHDA, CDR2 SQIVND (reference sequence). The CDR3 is 14 amino acids. V was shortened by 3 bases and J by 1 base, with 9 bases between the two germline ends. The CDR3 sequence: CASSIMGGNTEAFF. The CDR3 DNA reads as TGTGCCAGTAGTATCATGGGGGGGAACACTGAAGCTTTCTTT.

The V gene is TRBV9, the J gene TRBJ1-6, with 8 bases identical to TRBD1. The germline V gene encodes CDR1 SGDLS and CDR2 YYNGEE. V was clipped by 4 bases and J by 5 bases; unmatched bases: 5. This CDR3 region has 15 residues. This CDR3 is CASSTGQGDNSPLHF. In DNA, the CDR3 is TGTGCCAGCAGCACCGGACAGGGAGATAATTCACCCCTCCACTTT.

The V gene is TRBV4-1, the J gene TRBJ2-1; 9 nucleotides align to TRBD2. There are 16 residues in the CDR3. Germline CDR1 reads MGHRA; CDR2 reads YSYEKL. The V gene end was trimmed by 3 bases and the J gene end by 5 bases; junction bases not matched to a gene: 8. In nucleotides, the CDR3 is TGCGCCAGCAGCCAGATCCTAGCGGGGATTCACAATGAGCAGTTCTTC. This codes for CASSQILAGIHNEQFF.

In this sample, this clone turned up a few times. The chain combines TRBV30 with TRBJ1-2; D might be TRBD1 (5 bases). Germline V gene sequence: CDR1 GTSNPN, CDR2 SVGIG (reference sequence). The V and J ends lost 0 bases and 8 bases respectively, with 7 bases between them. The CDR3 runs to 11 residues. CDR3 DNA: TGTGCCTGGAGTGTGGGGCTGGGCTACACCTTC. Translating gives CAWSVGLGYTF.

The chain is built from TRBV19 and TRBJ2-6, with D perhaps matching TRBD2 (6 bases). The V end was cut by 4 bases, the J end by 0 bases, with 16 bases between. The CDR3 sequence is 18 residues long. Germline assignment: CDR1 LNHDA and CDR2 SQIVND (reference sequence). CDR3 sequence: CASSTRAWDFSGANVLTF. CDR3 nucleotide sequence: TGTGCCAGTAGTACTAGAGCTTGGGACTTCTCTGGGGCCAACGTCCTGACTTTC.

The table lists this clone with a count of one. V is TRBV19 and J is TRBJ2-5, with a weak D call TRBD1 (6 bases). The CDR3 is 17 residues long. The V gene lost 5 bases and the J gene lost 1 base, with 20 bases spanning the gap. From germline, CDR1 is LNHDA and CDR2 SQIVND (reference sequence). The CDR3 DNA reads as TGTGCCAGTAGTTCTAGACATCTGAGGGGGTTCCAAGAGACCCAGTACTTC. It translates to CASSSRHLRGFQETQYF.

The genes are TRBV18 and TRBJ1-2; 8 positions agree with TRBD1. The ends lost 4 bases at V and 5 bases at J; junction bases unmatched: 6. Germline V gene data show CDR1 as KGHSH and CDR2 as LQKENI. CDR3 size: 14 residues. The CDR3 DNA reads TGTGCCAGCTCACACGGACAGGGACTTTATGGCTACACCTTC. Protein sequence: CASSHGQGLYGYTF.

This chain uses TRBV3-1 (or the pseudogene TRBV3-2) with TRBJ1-1, with a possible D match to TRBD1 (5 bases). Germline V gene lookup returns CDR1 LGHDT and CDR2 YNNKEL (reference sequence). This CDR3 is 14 amino acids long. Trimming removed 2 bases at V and 5 bases at J, with 12 bases between. The CDR3 here is CASSQRWGETEAFF. In DNA, the CDR3 is TGTGCCAGCAGCCAAAGATGGGGGGAAACTGAAGCTTTCTTT.

This rearrangement joins TRBV5-4 to TRBJ1-2; tentative D call: TRBD1 (6 bases). This CDR3 region has 15 residues. The V gene lost 5 bases and the J gene lost 8 bases, with 22 bases spanning the gap. CDR1 SGHNT and CDR2 YYREEE come from the germline V gene (reference sequence). DNA of the CDR3: TGTGCCAGCAGGTCTATCGGGGGGCAAAGGGGCGGCTACACCTTC. Protein: CASRSIGGQRGGYTF.

The chain recombines TRBV2 with TRBJ2-3; D may be TRBD1 (6 bases). Trimming pared 5 bases from V and 6 bases from J, leaving 15 bases between. Germline V gene sequence: CDR1 SNHLY, CDR2 FYNNEI. The CDR3 consists of 14 residues. The CDR3 DNA sequence: TGTGCCAGCAGTAACTTGCAGGGGACCGATACGCAGTATTTT. Translated, it gives CASSNLQGTDTQYF.

This clone was detected only a few times. This CDR3 is CASSVGTSGSGSADTQYF. CDR3 bases: TGTGCCAGCAGCGTGGGGACTAGCGGGAGCGGTAGCGCAGATACGCAGTATTTT. The V call is TRBV9, the J call TRBJ2-3; 14 bases map to TRBD2. Germline values: CDR1 SGDLS, CDR2 YYNGEE. The CDR3 sequence is 18 residues long. The junction had 9 bases not matched to a gene; V was cut back by 2 bases and J by 4 bases.

This chain links TRBV6-5 with TRBJ2-3; 12 nucleotides line up with TRBD2. Germline V gives CDR1 MNHEY, CDR2 SVGAGI. The CDR3 consists of 14 residues. After removal of 8 bases from V and 5 bases from J, the junction contained 5 bases not matched to a gene. For the CDR3, the DNA is TGTGCCAGCCTCAGGACTAGCGGGGAAGATACGCAGTATTTT. It encodes CASLRTSGEDTQYF.

This clone was found once. The V gene is TRBV7-2, the J gene TRBJ2-1, with D perhaps TRBD1 (6 bases). Trimming took off 2 bases at V and 12 bases at J, with 17 bases between the two ends. Germline V gene data show CDR1 as SGHTA and CDR2 as FQGNSA. The CDR3 spans 14 residues. The CDR3 is CASSLSRQVHGQFF. CDR3 nucleotides: TGTGCCAGCAGCTTATCCCGACAGGTCCATGGGCAGTTCTTC.

This rearrangement joins TRBV5-4 to TRBJ2-7, with 13 bases that match TRBD2. Germline lookup yields CDR1 SGHNT and CDR2 YYREEE (reference sequence). This CDR3 contains 15 residues. V shed 4 bases, J shed 5 bases, and the junction held 6 bases outside the gene matches. CDR3 bases: TGTGCCAGCAGCCCCGGACTAGCGGGAGCACACGAGCAGTACGTC. As protein: CASSPGLAGAHEQYV.

This clone was recorded a few times. The rearrangement uses TRBV27 and TRBJ2-5; TRBD1 is a possible D gene (6 bases). Between the trimmed V and J ends, which lost 2 bases and 5 bases, there was a span of 9 bases. Germline CDR1 and CDR2: MNHEY and SMNVEV (reference sequence). The CDR3 has 13 amino acids. CDR3: CASSLQGYETQYF. CDR3 nucleotide sequence: TGTGCCAGCAGTTTACAGGGGTACGAGACCCAGTACTTC.

The chain joins TRBV28 to TRBJ2-7, with 9 bases aligning to TRBD2. CDR3 length equals 18 residues. V shed 6 bases and J 3 bases; nucleotides not matched to a gene: 18. Germline loops: CDR1 MDHEN, CDR2 SYDVKM. CDR3 DNA sequence: TGTGCCAGCAGCCGAACCGCCTCGACTAGCGGAAAAAACTACGAGCAGTACTTC. Its protein product is CASSRTASTSGKNYEQYF.

The rearrangement joins TRBV5-1 to TRBJ2-2; maybe TRBD1 (6 bases). This CDR3 is 15 amino acids long. V shed 0 bases and J shed 4 bases, with 10 bases lying between them. Germline CDR1 SGHRS, CDR2 YFSETQ. CDR3 coding DNA: TGCGCCAGCAGCTTGGGGATGGGGGCCACCGGGGAGCTGTTTTTT. Its protein is CASSLGMGATGELFF.

The rearrangement uses TRBV18 and TRBJ1-1; D might be TRBD1 (5 bases). The CDR3 spans 13 residues. The V end lost 8 bases, the J end lost 0 bases, and 10 bases lay between the germline ends. Germline V gene lookup returns CDR1 KGHSH and CDR2 LQKENI. CDR3 in amino acids: CASKTDMNTEAFF. The CDR3 coding sequence is TGTGCCAGCAAGACGGACATGAACACTGAAGCTTTCTTT.